A selection of T cell receptor beta chains follows, all from one sample in a study of blood T cell repertoires in COVID-19. Using immunoSEQ multiplex PCR, the repertoire was profiled, and TCRdb retains in-frame clones only, with some absent. Of under 70,000 clones listed, about 82% are singletons. The sequencing input was peripheral blood. These receptors originate from a human donor in a cohort sampled during active COVID-19. Both conserved end residues are part of each CDR3. A D gene is named only where the DNA matches it firmly. Size is stated for part of the rows, as once, few or many counts, or as a class when the clone is expanded.

j_gene | abundance | d_gene | v_gene | CDR3aa | CDR3nt
TRBJ2-7 | NA | NA | TRBV7-2 | CASSLNPTGPYEQYF | TGTGCCAGCAGCTTAAACCCGACAGGCCCCTACGAGCAGTACTTC
TRBJ1-1 | NA | NA | TRBV6-2/TRBV6-3 | CASSYDQGAIMNTEAFF | TGTGCCAGCAGTTATGATCAGGGTGCTATAATGAACACTGAAGCTTTCTTT
TRBJ2-7 | NA | NA | TRBV6-2/TRBV6-3 | CASSGRTNYEQYF | TGTGCCAGCAGTGGCCGGACAAACTACGAGCAGTACTTC
TRBJ1-1 | NA | NA | TRBV6-2/TRBV6-3 | CASSYVAKGEAFF | TGTGCCAGCAGTTACGTAGCGAAGGGTGAAGCTTTCTTT
TRBJ2-7 | NA | TRBD1 | TRBV5-1 | CASSLGRQGDEQYF | TGCGCCAGCAGCTTGGGTCGACAGGGGGACGAGCAGTACTTC
TRBJ1-1 | NA | TRBD1 | TRBV3-1/TRBV3-2 | CASSQDGGQGYPEAFF | TGTGCCAGCAGCCAAGATGGGGGACAGGGATACCCTGAAGCTTTCTTT
TRBJ2-5 | NA | NA | TRBV9 | CASSGGDVKETQYF | TGTGCCAGCAGCGGAGGCGATGTAAAAGAGACCCAGTACTTC
TRBJ2-7 | NA | NA | TRBV30 | CAWSLKGTYSYEQYF | TGTGCCTGGAGTCTAAAAGGGACTTACTCCTACGAGCAGTACTTC
TRBJ1-5 | NA | NA | TRBV7-2 | CASSSRRGQPQHF | TGTGCCAGCAGCTCGAGGAGGGGCCAGCCCCAGCATTTT
TRBJ2-7 | NA | NA | TRBV5-4 | CASSLGPLGRYEQYF | TGTGCCAGCAGCTTGGGCCCTCTTGGCCGCTACGAGCAGTACTTC
TRBJ2-2 | NA | TRBD2 | TRBV4-3 | CASSHPPGGGRTGELFF | TGCGCCAGCAGCCACCCCCCGGGGGGAGGGCGCACCGGGGAGCTGTTTTTT
TRBJ2-3 | NA | TRBD2 | TRBV27 | CASSRTGLQSTDTQYF | TGTGCCAGCAGTAGAACGGGACTACAAAGCACAGATACGCAGTATTTT
TRBJ2-3 | NA | TRBD2 | TRBV7-2 | CASSLERASGRVHDTQYF | TGTGCCAGCAGCTTAGAGCGGGCTAGCGGGAGGGTACATGATACGCAGTATTTT
TRBJ2-7 | few | NA | TRBV18 | CASSPTIGGAYEQYF | TGTGCCAGCTCACCCACCATTGGCGGAGCCTACGAGCAGTACTTC
TRBJ1-2 | NA | TRBD1 | TRBV7-9 | CASSPHTTGGANGYTF | TGTGCCAGCAGCCCCCATACCACAGGGGGCGCGAACGGCTACACCTTC
TRBJ1-2 | NA | NA | TRBV2 | CASRGDSGYGYTF | TGTGCCAGCAGAGGCGACAGTGGCTATGGCTACACCTTC
TRBJ2-1 | NA | NA | TRBV6-2/TRBV6-3 | CASSNPPGTTRGNEQFF | TGTGCCAGCAGTAACCCGCCCGGGACAACTAGGGGTAATGAGCAGTTCTTC
TRBJ2-7 | NA | TRBD2 | TRBV7-2 | CASSPWTSGGFYEQYF | TGTGCCAGCAGCCCCTGGACTAGCGGAGGATTTTACGAGCAGTACTTC
TRBJ2-5 | NA | NA | TRBV7-2 | CASSLGGGKETQYF | TGTGCCAGCAGCTTAGGGGGAGGTAAAGAGACCCAGTACTTC
TRBJ1-2 | NA | NA | TRBV19 | CASTTARGEAGYTF | TGTGCCAGTACCACGGCCCGGGGGGAGGCTGGCTACACCTTC
TRBJ1-2 | NA | NA | TRBV7-3 | CASSPSPARGYGYTF | TGTGCCAGCAGCCCTAGCCCAGCCAGAGGCTATGGCTACACCTTC
TRBJ2-6 | NA | NA | TRBV5-4 | CASMAGSGANVLTF | TGTGCCAGCATGGCGGGTTCTGGGGCCAACGTCCTGACTTTC
TRBJ1-1 | NA | TRBD1 | TRBV19 | CASSRTGRGTEAFF | TGTGCCAGTAGCCGGACAGGGCGGGGCACTGAAGCTTTCTTT
TRBJ2-5 | NA | NA | TRBV6-5 | CASSYSYGLETQYF | TGTGCCAGCAGTTACTCGTACGGTTTAGAGACCCAGTACTTC
TRBJ2-3 | NA | NA | TRBV3-1/TRBV3-2 | CASSLTTAPGTDTQYF | TGTGCCAGCAGCCTCACGACTGCGCCTGGCACAGATACGCAGTATTTT
TRBJ1-2 | NA | NA | TRBV5-1 | CASSLDWGLNYGYTF | TGCGCCAGCAGCTTGGACTGGGGACTCAACTATGGCTACACCTTC
TRBJ2-7 | NA | TRBD2 | TRBV19 | CASSISPSGPPDEQYF | TGTGCCAGTAGTATATCTCCTAGCGGACCCCCGGACGAGCAGTACTTC
TRBJ2-5 | NA | TRBD2 | TRBV5-1 | CASSLFLAEQETQYF | TGCGCCAGCAGCTTGTTCCTAGCGGAACAAGAGACCCAGTACTTC
TRBJ1-6 | NA | NA | TRBV19 | CASSGRRDSPLHF | TGTGCCAGTAGTGGACGCAGGGATTCACCCCTCCACTTT
TRBJ1-1 | NA | NA | TRBV6-5 | CASSPPGRGHTEAFF | TGTGCCAGCAGTCCCCCCGGGAGGGGCCACACTGAAGCTTTCTTT
TRBJ2-2 | NA | TRBD2 | TRBV9 | CASSARTSGFGELFF | TGTGCCAGCAGCGCGAGGACTAGCGGGTTCGGGGAGCTGTTTTTT
TRBJ2-7 | NA | NA | TRBV28 | CASSLLAGSGEQYF | TGTGCCAGCAGTTTGCTGGCAGGGTCTGGCGAGCAGTACTTC
TRBJ2-5 | few | TRBD1 | TRBV5-4 | CASSAGGQGVETQYF | TGTGCCAGCAGCGCTGGGGGACAGGGGGTAGAGACCCAGTACTTC
TRBJ2-7 | NA | TRBD2 | TRBV7-2 | CASSGFGTSGSYEQYF | TGTGCCAGCAGCGGGTTTGGGACTAGCGGGAGCTACGAGCAGTACTTC
TRBJ2-5 | NA | TRBD1 | TRBV10-3 | CAIREDRGGEETQYF | TGTGCCATCAGGGAAGACAGGGGAGGAGAAGAGACCCAGTACTTC
TRBJ2-7 | few | NA | TRBV7-6 | CASTPWVDRPYEQYF | TGTGCCAGCACCCCTTGGGTCGACAGACCCTACGAGCAGTACTTC
TRBJ2-7 | NA | NA | TRBV28 | CASSGDSSSYEQYF | TGTGCCAGCAGTGGGGACTCCTCCTCCTACGAGCAGTACTTC
TRBJ1-2 | few | NA | TRBV10-2 | CASSEGAYGGYTF | TGCGCCAGCAGTGAGGGGGCATACGGCGGCTACACCTTC
TRBJ2-7 | NA | NA | TRBV28 | CASSPWRQLSYEQYF | TGTGCCAGCAGCCCCTGGCGGCAGCTCTCCTACGAGCAGTACTTC
TRBJ1-1 | few | TRBD1 | TRBV3-1/TRBV3-2 | CASSRTGQGTEAFF | TGTGCCAGCAGCCGGACAGGGCAAGGCACTGAAGCTTTCTTT
TRBJ2-7 | NA | TRBD2 | TRBV7-9 | CASSRTSGTYEQYF | TGTGCCAGCAGCCGGACTAGCGGAACCTACGAGCAGTACTTC